Sequencing of this T cell receptor (beta chain) was carried out in a study of siplizumab effects on memory and regulatory T cells. Overall study findings and caveats: With siplizumab, Treg-derived clones averaged approximately 66% of mappable alloreactive CD4+ clones, versus 25% to 30% in controls.

About this clone itself: Its antigen is not known.

Assay: immunoSEQ multiplex PCR; the TCRdb copy retains only in-frame clones and omits some. This table holds tens of thousands of clones, around 95% found once. This CDR3 region has 14 residues. The germline gives CDR1 SGHNT, CDR2 YYREEE (reference sequence). V trimming: 3 bases; J trimming: 5 bases; junction bases outside the gene matches: 5. Sequenced: naive CD4+ T cells sorted from blood. The chain combines TRBV5-4 with TRBJ1-2; 9 nucleotides line up with TRBD1. The clonotype was recovered from a human donor in good health. The DNA of the CDR3 is TGTGCCAGCAGCTGGGACAGGGACCTTTATGGCTACACCTTC. Amino acids: CASSWDRDLYGYTF.